This entry concerns a single T cell receptor (beta chain). Profiled with immunoSEQ multiplex PCR; TCRdb holds only in-frame clones, not every one. Among under 150,000 clones, 80% to 95% were seen once, and the ten largest hold about 1.5%. The entry originates in a study of T cells after somatic rescue of genetic block. J was trimmed by 6 bases and V by 0 bases; bases with no gene match: 2. The germline V gene encodes CDR1 SGDLS and CDR2 YYNGEE. The CDR3 has 15 amino acids. The chain carries TRBV9 and TRBJ2-1, with 11 bases identical to TRBD2. This receptor was taken from a woman younger than 35. The specimen sequenced was peripheral blood mononuclear cells (PBMCs). CDR3 bases: TGTGCCAGCAGCGTAGATAGCGGGGGGGCCAATGAGCAGTTCTTC. Protein product: CASSVDSGGANEQFF.